The next 22 T cell receptor beta chains were all read from a single sample in a study of cytomegalovirus exposure and HLA in healthy donors. This PCR relied on a set of 60 Vbeta primers and 13 Jbeta primers. Produced via immunoSEQ multiplex PCR; TCRdb's table is partial and in-frame only. Here the sample spans some 160,000 clones, around 77% being singletons. Sequencing was done on a sample of PBMCs. Every receptor here comes from a woman in her thirties in good health and CMV-seronegative.

The chain combines TRBV5-5 with TRBJ2-2; D remains unclear. Trimming pared 0 bases from V and 3 bases from J, leaving 9 bases between. CDR3 size: 15 residues. Germline CDR1 is SGHKS and CDR2 is YYEKEE (reference sequence). The CDR3 here is CASSLGQKYTGELFF. The CDR3 DNA reads as TGTGCCAGCAGCTTGGGGCAGAAATACACCGGGGAGCTGTTTTTT.

The chain joins TRBV27 to TRBJ1-1, with 12 nucleotides matching TRBD1. Trimming cost V 4 bases and J 3 bases; bases outside gene matches: 9. This CDR3 spans 17 amino acids. In germline, CDR1 is MNHEY, CDR2 SMNVEV (reference sequence). For the CDR3, the DNA is TGTGCCAGCAGTTGGGGACAGGGGGCTAATATGGACACTGAAGCTTTCTTT. Translation gives CASSWGQGANMDTEAFF.

The chain is built from TRBV5-4 and TRBJ2-7, with 10 positions matching TRBD2. The trim removed 1 base at V and 2 bases at J, leaving 9 bases unmatched. The CDR3 runs 17 residues. CDR1 is SGHNT, CDR2 YYREEE, per germline (reference sequence). In DNA, the CDR3 is TGTGCCAGCAGCTTGCGAACTAGCGGGGATCAGGCCTACGAGCAGTACTTC. As protein: CASSLRTSGDQAYEQYF.

The chain joins TRBV6-1 to TRBJ1-1; 10 positions agree with TRBD1. Germline loops: CDR1 MNHNS, CDR2 SASEGT. This CDR3 is 14 amino acids long. With 5 bases clipped from V and 5 bases from J, the junction kept 5 bases outside the gene matches. The DNA for the CDR3 is TGTGCCAGCAGTATCGACAGGGGGCGAACTGAAGCTTTCTTT. Its protein is CASSIDRGRTEAFF.

V is TRBV19 and J is TRBJ2-2, with D possibly matching TRBD2 (6 bases). V was clipped by 0 bases and J by 7 bases, with 15 bases between them. This CDR3 has 16 residues. Germline lookup yields CDR1 LNHDA and CDR2 SQIVND (reference sequence). The CDR3: CASSIDTSPGSGELFF. The CDR3 DNA is TGTGCCAGTAGTATAGATACCTCTCCCGGGAGCGGGGAGCTGTTTTTT.

This clone was observed a few times. The chain recombines TRBV5-8 with TRBJ1-1, with a possible D match to TRBD1 (6 bases). The germline V gene has CDR1 SGHTS and CDR2 YDEGEE. This CDR3 has 15 residues. With 1 base removed from V and 3 bases from J, the gap between germline ends came to 13 bases. In DNA form, the CDR3 reads TGTGCCAGCAGCTTGAGGTATGGGGGCTACACTGAAGCTTTCTTT. Encoded protein: CASSLRYGGYTEAFF.

Only one count was recorded for this clone. A read error may produce the germline difference seen at one junction end. The rearrangement joins TRBV19 to TRBJ2-7; TRBD1 is a possible D gene (5 bases). Germline V lookup: CDR1 LNHDA, CDR2 SQIVND (reference sequence). CDR3 length: 12 amino acids. The CDR3 DNA is TGTGCCATTAAGACAGAGCTAAAAACACCCTTTTTC. It encodes CAIKTELKTPFF.

This clone has a handful of counts. CDR3 sequence reads: CASNGRGTKNTEAFF. The CDR3 nucleotides read TGCGCCAGCAACGGGAGGGGAACAAAGAACACTGAAGCTTTCTTT. This chain links TRBV5-1 with TRBJ1-1, with D possibly matching TRBD1 (5 bases). The germline gives CDR1 SGHRS, CDR2 YFSETQ. Trimming stripped 6 bases from V and 1 base from J, with 16 bases between. The CDR3 contains 15 residues.

The chain combines TRBV4-2 with TRBJ1-5, with D perhaps TRBD1 (6 bases). Germline V gene lookup returns CDR1 LGHNA and CDR2 YNFKEQ. The CDR3 loop spans 20 amino acids. Between the trimmed V and J ends, which lost 1 base and 4 bases, there was a span of 26 bases. The CDR3: CASSQGSHLGGGEGNQPQHF. The CDR3, as DNA: TGTGCCAGCAGCCAAGGATCTCATTTAGGGGGGGGAGAGGGAAATCAGCCCCAGCATTTT.

Note on this clone: At one end the junction does not follow the germline gene, possibly because of a read error. This chain links TRBV7-9 with TRBJ2-6, with a weak D call TRBD2 (6 bases). This CDR3 has 19 amino acids. Germline CDR1 reads SEHNR; CDR2 reads FQNEAQ (reference sequence). In nucleotides, the CDR3 is TGTTCCAGCAGCAATAGGAGGGGTAGCGCAAGCTCTGGGGCCAACGTCCTGACTTTC. It codes for CSSSNRRGSASSGANVLTF.

The CDR3, as DNA: TGTGCCAGCAGTTTAGGATTGACTACCAAGGGCGGGGAGCTGTTTTTT. The encoded protein is CASSLGLTTKGGELFF. The chain couples TRBV27 to TRBJ2-2, with D possibly being TRBD2 (5 bases). The CDR3 length is 16 residues. The germline V and J ends were trimmed by 2 bases and 7 bases, with 17 bases remaining between them. Per the germline V gene, CDR1 is MNHEY and CDR2 is SMNVEV (reference sequence).

This chain links TRBV12-5 with TRBJ1-6, with D maybe TRBD1 (5 bases). The V gene's germline CDR1 is LGHNT and CDR2 FRNRAP. Trimming took off 0 bases at V and 5 bases at J, with 14 bases between the two ends. The CDR3 is made up of 17 amino acids. The CDR3: CASGLVLAGLDNSPLHF. The CDR3 DNA is TGTGCTAGTGGTTTGGTCCTAGCGGGACTGGATAATTCACCCCTCCACTTT.

The chain has TRBV7-6 and TRBJ1-5; no firm D call. This CDR3 comprises 15 residues. Germline V CDR1 and CDR2: SGHVS, FNYEAQ. Trimming shortened V by 5 bases and J by 7 bases, and 18 bases separated the two germline ends. The CDR3 region is CASSPGLKSEQPQHF. The CDR3 nucleotides are TGTGCCAGCAGCCCAGGACTCAAGTCGGAACAGCCCCAGCATTTT.

This chain connects TRBV28 to TRBJ2-7; 16 bases match TRBD2. The germline gives CDR1 MDHEN, CDR2 SYDVKM. V lost 6 bases and J lost 4; bases outside the gene matches: 6. The CDR3 spans 16 residues. This CDR3 reads CASSEVGLAGGYEQYF. CDR3 nucleotide sequence: TGTGCCAGCAGCGAGGTGGGACTAGCGGGAGGGTACGAGCAGTACTTC.

In this sample, this clone turned up once. This sequence joins TRBV11-2 and TRBJ1-2; no clear D gene. The CDR3 runs 13 residues. The germline V gene encodes CDR1 SGHAT and CDR2 FQNNGV. V lost 0 bases and J lost 4, with 6 bases in between. The CDR3 coding sequence is TGTGCCAGCAGCTTAGATTACGGCTATGGCTACACCTTC. Its translation is CASSLDYGYGYTF.

This clone was detected a few times. CDR3 loop: CASSVAGGSQPDTQYF. The CDR3 bases are TGTGCCAGCAGCGTAGCCGGGGGAAGCCAACCAGATACGCAGTATTTT. V and J are TRBV9 and TRBJ2-3, with D possibly TRBD2 on 6 matching bases. The V and J ends lost 0 bases and 4 bases respectively, with 15 bases between them. Per germline, CDR1 SGDLS and CDR2 YYNGEE. The CDR3 totals 16 residues.

With respect to this clone: The sample has other DNA sequences that encode this CDR3 too. The chain combines TRBV19 with TRBJ1-1; D gene ambiguous. Germline V gives CDR1 LNHDA, CDR2 SQIVND (reference sequence). The CDR3 sequence is 13 residues long. The germline V and J ends were trimmed by 5 bases and 0 bases, with 7 bases remaining between them. CDR3 coding DNA: TGTGCCAGTAGTTCAACGGTGAACACTGAAGCTTTCTTT. Protein sequence: CASSSTVNTEAFF.

This clone occurred a few times. The chain employs TRBV9 and TRBJ1-2; no clear D. Trimming shortened V by 0 bases and J by 7 bases, and 10 bases separated the two germline ends. The germline V gene has CDR1 SGDLS and CDR2 YYNGEE. This CDR3 spans 13 amino acids. The CDR3: CASSVDQAGGYTF. The CDR3 DNA follows: TGTGCCAGCAGCGTAGATCAGGCGGGTGGCTACACCTTC.

The chain employs TRBV2 and TRBJ1-1; 9 nucleotides agree with TRBD1. J was trimmed by 5 bases and V by 7 bases; bases with no gene match: 8. This CDR3 spans 14 amino acids. Germline V gene lookup returns CDR1 SNHLY and CDR2 FYNNEI. This chain's CDR3 is CASTRGQGRTEAFF. The CDR3 DNA sequence: TGTGCCAGCACCAGAGGACAGGGGAGAACTGAAGCTTTCTTT.

This clone occurred a few times. The V gene is TRBV5-4, the J gene TRBJ2-7; 7 bases fit TRBD2. V lost 2 bases to trimming and J lost 7 bases; unmatched junction nucleotides: 9. The CDR3 totals 14 residues. Germline CDR1 reads SGHNT; CDR2 reads YYREEE (reference sequence). The CDR3 spells CASSLLGRVGEQYF. The CDR3 DNA is TGTGCCAGCAGCTTACTGGGGAGGGTTGGGGAGCAGTACTTC.

The CDR3 region is CASSTPGGDGTEAFF. As DNA, the CDR3 is TGTGCCAGCAGTACACCAGGGGGCGATGGCACTGAAGCTTTCTTT. The chain uses TRBV28 and TRBJ1-1; TRBD1 agrees at 8 bases. V was clipped by 5 bases and J by 4 bases; unmatched bases: 9. Germline CDR1 is MDHEN and CDR2 is SYDVKM. This CDR3 spans 15 amino acids.

The CDR3 protein is CASSLFGGAFDTGELFF. The CDR3 DNA reads TGTGCCAGCAGTTTATTCGGGGGGGCCTTTGACACCGGGGAGCTGTTTTTT. The chain has TRBV27 and TRBJ2-2, with 8 positions matching TRBD2. The germline V gene encodes CDR1 MNHEY and CDR2 SMNVEV (reference sequence). V gave up 1 base and J gave up 3 bases; unmatched junction bases: 7. This CDR3 has 17 amino acids.